One sample yielded the 10 T cell receptor beta chains listed below, sequenced in a study of blood T cells in healthy people across ages. With a J-beta primer mix and a sample-barcoded 5' primer, a second PCR ran 7 to 11 cycles. TCRdb re-derived calls from the 5' RACE reads in MiXCR, one entry per CDR3 protein. The sample holds around 1.5 million distinct CDR3 sequences, almost 35% seen once. Material: blood. The source of these receptors is a woman aged 30 to 39 in good health.

This chain joins TRBV4-1 and TRBJ2-5, with 8 bases matching TRBD1. The CDR3 spans 15 residues. CDR1 and CDR2 (germline): MGHRA, YSYEKL. V shed 0 bases, J shed 5 bases, and the junction held 5 bases outside the gene matches. Written as DNA, the CDR3 is TGCGCCAGCAGCCAAGAAAGACAGGGGCGGGAGACCCAGTACTTC. Protein product: CASSQERQGRETQYF.

The chain has TRBV5-1 and TRBJ2-5, with D perhaps matching TRBD1 (5 bases). Near its end, the DNA agrees better with TRBJ2-1, so the J call may be wrong. The CDR3 covers 13 residues. Per germline, CDR1 SGHRS and CDR2 YFSETQ. The CDR3, as DNA: TGCGCCAGCAGTGGACAATCCCAAGAGACCCAGTTCTTC. This encodes CASSGQSQETQFF.

V usage is TRBV5-1 and J usage is TRBJ2-2, with TRBD2 identical over 8 bases. J was trimmed by 7 bases and V by 4 bases; bases with no gene match: 12. CDR3 length: 16 amino acids. Germline assignment: CDR1 SGHRS and CDR2 YFSETQ. The CDR3: CASSRATSAQDGELFF. In DNA form, the CDR3 reads TGCGCCAGCAGCAGAGCGACTAGCGCCCAGGACGGGGAGCTGTTTTTT.

This clonotype was detected ten times or more. The rearrangement links TRBV12-3 or TRBV12-4 to TRBJ2-7; D remains unclear. CDR3 length equals 15 residues. V was clipped by 2 bases and J by 2 bases, with 13 bases between them. CDR3 loop: CASSLPRSKAYEQYF. In nucleotides, the CDR3 is TGTGCCAGCAGTTTACCTAGGTCAAAAGCCTACGAGCAGTACTTC.

V usage is TRBV28 and J usage is TRBJ2-2, with TRBD2 identical over 11 bases. The V and J ends lost 2 bases and 7 bases, in that order; junction bases with no gene match: 6. The CDR3 loop spans 16 amino acids. Germline V gives CDR1 MDHEN, CDR2 SYDVKM. DNA of the CDR3: TGTGCCAGCAGTTTAGCGCTAGCGGGAGGTATCGGGGAGCTGTTTTTT. Amino acids: CASSLALAGGIGELFF. The full variable domain, in which reference TRBV28 and TRBJ2-2 provide the parts outside the CDR3, is DVKVTQSSRYLVKRTGEKVFLECVQDMDHENMFWYRQDPGLGLRLIYFSYDVKMKEKGDIPEGYSVSREKKERFSLILESASTNQTSMYLCASSLALAGGIGELFFGEGSRLTVL.

This clonotype was seen a few times. The V gene is TRBV7-9, the J gene TRBJ1-1; D unclear. The CDR3 spans 14 residues. Between the trimmed V and J ends, which lost 5 bases and 6 bases, there was a span of 16 bases. CDR1 and CDR2 from the germline V gene are SEHNR and FQNEAQ (reference sequence). The DNA of the CDR3 is TGTGCCAGCAGCCCACAGTCCCTAGGTGCTGAAGCTTTCTTT. Translated, it gives CASSPQSLGAEAFF.

The rearrangement uses TRBV7-3 and TRBJ1-1; no definite D call. CDR3 length equals 13 residues. Germline-derived CDR1 and CDR2 are SGHTA and FQGTGA. The V and J ends lost 2 bases and 3 bases respectively, with 7 bases between them. The CDR3 is CASSLLTDTEAFF. The CDR3, as DNA: TGTGCCAGCAGCTTATTGACCGACACTGAAGCTTTCTTT.

The table lists this clonotype with a few counts. The chain carries TRBV12-3 or TRBV12-4 and TRBJ2-5; possibly TRBD2 for D (5 bases). The CDR3 spans 15 residues. Trimming pared 7 bases from V and 2 bases from J, leaving 17 bases between. The CDR3 bases are TGTGCCAGCACGCACTCGGGATCCAAGCAAGAGACCCAGTACTTC. Its translation: CASTHSGSKQETQYF.

This clonotype was seen more than once but under ten times. The V call is TRBV20-1, the J call TRBJ2-1; weak D call: TRBD2 (6 bases). V lost 5 bases and J lost 0, with 14 bases in between. This CDR3 comprises 15 residues. Germline CDR1 reads DFQATT; CDR2 reads SNEGSKA (reference sequence). CDR3 DNA: TGCAGTGCTTGGGGGGAGCGGCTCTCCTACAATGAGCAGTTCTTC. Protein product: CSAWGERLSYNEQFF.

The V and J genes are TRBV27 and TRBJ1-6; 7 bases map to TRBD1. CDR3 length: 14 amino acids. J gave up 5 bases and V 5 bases, and 3 bases lay outside the gene matches. The germline CDR1 and CDR2 sequences are MNHEY and SMNVEV (reference sequence). As DNA, the CDR3 is TGTGCCAGCAGTGCGACAGGGCATAATTCACCCCTCCACTTT. It encodes CASSATGHNSPLHF.